This TCR beta chain was found in a study of CD8 T cells in ankylosing spondylitis. Study findings and constraints: It appeared that ankylosing spondylitis blood was characterized by a TCR beta motif of roughly 8 highly homologous variants.

As regards this clonotype: Its antigen is unidentified.

TCRdb re-called the 5' RACE reads through MiXCR, storing one row per CDR3 protein. The data contain 500,000 to 650,000 distinct CDR3 sequences, over 4% of them singletons. This CDR3 region has 14 residues. Trimming took 1 base from V and 3 from J, leaving 12 bases between them. The V gene's germline CDR1 is SQVTM and CDR2 ANQGSEA. The chain recombines TRBV29-1 with TRBJ1-1; D is undetermined. This clonotype was obtained from a male donor with ankylosing spondylitis. The source material was blood, either unsorted or a sorted T cell fraction (not recorded which). CDR3 in DNA: TGCAGCGTTGAAGGCCAGAGGCGGGACACTGAAGCTTTCTTT. Its protein is CSVEGQRRDTEAFF.